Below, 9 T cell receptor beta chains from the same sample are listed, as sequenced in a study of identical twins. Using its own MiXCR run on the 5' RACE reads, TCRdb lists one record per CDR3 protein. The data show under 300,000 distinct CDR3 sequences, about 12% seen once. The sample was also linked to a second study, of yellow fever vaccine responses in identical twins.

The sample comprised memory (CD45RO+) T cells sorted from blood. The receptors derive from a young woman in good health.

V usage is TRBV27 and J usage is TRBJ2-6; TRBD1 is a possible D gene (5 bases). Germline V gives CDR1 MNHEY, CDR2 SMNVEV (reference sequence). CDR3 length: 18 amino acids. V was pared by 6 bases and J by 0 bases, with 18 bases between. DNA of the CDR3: TGTGCCAGCAGGCCTTCTGCCAGGGTTGACTCTGGGGCCAACGTCCTGACTTTC. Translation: CASRPSARVDSGANVLTF.

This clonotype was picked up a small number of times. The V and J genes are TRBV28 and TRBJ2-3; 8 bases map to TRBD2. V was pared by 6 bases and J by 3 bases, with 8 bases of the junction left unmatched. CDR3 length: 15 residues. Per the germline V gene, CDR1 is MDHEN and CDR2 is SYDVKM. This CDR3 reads CASSYSPGGTDTQYF. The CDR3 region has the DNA TGTGCCAGCAGCTACTCCCCGGGAGGGACAGATACGCAGTATTTT. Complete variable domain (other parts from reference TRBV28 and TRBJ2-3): DVKVTQSSRYLVKRTGEKVFLECVQDMDHENMFWYRQDPGLGLRLIYFSYDVKMKEKGDIPEGYSVSREKKERFSLILESASTNQTSMYLCASSYSPGGTDTQYFGPGTRLTVL.

DNA of the CDR3: TGCAGTGCTAGAGTAGCGGGAGTGTCTTACACCGGGGAGCTGTTTTTT. Its translation: CSARVAGVSYTGELFF. The V gene is TRBV20-1, the J gene TRBJ2-2; TRBD2 agrees at 9 bases. Germline assignment: CDR1 DFQATT and CDR2 SNEGSKA (reference sequence). This CDR3 has 16 residues. Trimming took 1 base from V and 3 from J; bases not matched to a gene: 6.

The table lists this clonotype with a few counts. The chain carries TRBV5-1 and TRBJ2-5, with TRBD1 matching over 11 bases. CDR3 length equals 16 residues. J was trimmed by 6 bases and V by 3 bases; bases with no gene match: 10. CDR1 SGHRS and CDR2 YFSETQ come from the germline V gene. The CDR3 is CASSSGGTGGLKTQYF. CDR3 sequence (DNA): TGCGCCAGCAGCTCTGGGGGGACAGGGGGTTTGAAGACCCAGTACTTC. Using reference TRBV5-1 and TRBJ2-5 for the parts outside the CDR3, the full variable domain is KAGVTQTPRYLIKTRGQQVTLSCSPISGHRSVSWYQQTPGQGLQFLFEYFSETQRNKGNFPGRFSGRQFSNSRSEMNVSTLELGDSALYLCASSSGGTGGLKTQYFGPGTRLLVL.

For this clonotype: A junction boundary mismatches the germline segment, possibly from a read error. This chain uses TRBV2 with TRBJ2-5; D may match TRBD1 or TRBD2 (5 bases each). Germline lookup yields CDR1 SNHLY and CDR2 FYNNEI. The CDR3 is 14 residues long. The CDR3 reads CAGSTGLAEETQYF. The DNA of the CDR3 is TGTGCCGGCAGCACAGGACTCGCTGAGGAGACCCAGTACTTC. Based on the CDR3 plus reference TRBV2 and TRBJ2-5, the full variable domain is EPEVTQTPSHQVTQMGQEVILRCVPISNHLYFYWYRQILGQKVEFLVSFYNNEISEKSEIFDDQFSVERPDGSNFTLKIRSTKLEDSAMYFCAGSTGLAEETQYFGPGTRLLVL.

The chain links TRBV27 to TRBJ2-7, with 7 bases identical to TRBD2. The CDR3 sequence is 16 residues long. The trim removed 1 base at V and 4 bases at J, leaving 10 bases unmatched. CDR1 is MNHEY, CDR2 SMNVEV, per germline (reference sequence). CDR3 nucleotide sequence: TGTGCCAGCAGTTTATGGGGTCCTAGCGGTCCTTACGAGCAGTACTTC. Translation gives CASSLWGPSGPYEQYF.

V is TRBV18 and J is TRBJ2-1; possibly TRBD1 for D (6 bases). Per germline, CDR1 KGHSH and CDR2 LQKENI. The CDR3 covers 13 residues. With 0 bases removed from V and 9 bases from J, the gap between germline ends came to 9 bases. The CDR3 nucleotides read TGTGCCAGCTCACCACCGCTAGGGGGTGAGCAGTTCTTC. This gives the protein CASSPPLGGEQFF.

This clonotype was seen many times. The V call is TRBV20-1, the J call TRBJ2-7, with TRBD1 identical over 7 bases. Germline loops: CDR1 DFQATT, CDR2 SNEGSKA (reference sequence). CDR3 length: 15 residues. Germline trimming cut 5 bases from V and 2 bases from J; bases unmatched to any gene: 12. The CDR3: CSAFHGGTDPYEQYF. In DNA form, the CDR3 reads TGCAGTGCTTTCCATGGTGGGACAGATCCCTACGAGCAGTACTTC.

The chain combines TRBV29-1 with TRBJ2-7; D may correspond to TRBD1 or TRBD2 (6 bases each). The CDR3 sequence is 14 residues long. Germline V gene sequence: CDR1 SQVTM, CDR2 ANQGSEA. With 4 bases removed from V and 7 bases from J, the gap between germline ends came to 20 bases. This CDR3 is CSVVSMGGGGEQYF. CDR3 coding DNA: TGCAGCGTTGTGTCAATGGGTGGAGGGGGGGAGCAGTACTTC.